The clone carrying this T cell receptor (beta chain) came up a few times. The sample is drawn from a study of blood T cell repertoires in COVID-19. Study-wide background: Italy, Spain and the United States were the sources of the convalescent and acute COVID-19 samples. T cells, B-cell-depleted T cells, or PBMCs provided the cDNA or gDNA that served as material.

CDR1 is SGHDT, CDR2 YYEEEE, per germline. The ends lost 7 bases at V and 0 bases at J; junction bases unmatched: 4. CDR3 length equals 14 residues. Assay used: immunoSEQ multiplex PCR; TCRdb lists only in-frame clones, some missing. The profile shows over 85,000 clones, about 80% of them singletons. The TCR comes from a man aged 65 to 85 with acute or convalescent COVID-19. J is TRBJ2-1 and V is TRBV5-6; TRBD2 matches 7 bases. The sequenced sample was peripheral blood. CDR3 residues: CASGLAASYNEQFF. CDR3 coding DNA: TGTGCCAGCGGTCTAGCGGCCTCCTACAATGAGCAGTTCTTC. The full variable domain, with the rest looked up from reference TRBV5-6 and TRBJ2-1, is DAGVTQSPTHLIKTRGQQVTLRCSPKSGHDTVSWYQQALGQGPQFIFQYYEEEERQRGNFPDRFSGHQFPNYSSELNVNALLLGDSALYLCASGLAASYNEQFFGPGTRLTVL.